One and the same sample provided the 28 T cell receptor beta chains below, sequenced in a study of blood T cell repertoires in COVID-19. Sequencing used immunoSEQ multiplex PCR; TCRdb keeps in-frame clones, though not all of them. This sample has more than 90,000 clones; around 86% occur once, and the top ten carry less than 8%. What was sequenced was peripheral blood. These receptors came from a man in his 70s with acute or convalescent COVID-19.

This clone was picked up one time. The rearrangement joins TRBV5-3 to TRBJ2-7; D remains unclear. TRBV5-3 has ORF status, its function being uncertain. There are 13 residues in the CDR3. Trimming removed 1 base at V and 3 bases at J, with 8 bases between. CDR3 sequence: CARSLSRLYEQYF. The CDR3, as DNA: TGTGCCAGAAGCTTGTCCAGACTCTACGAGCAGTACTTC.

The chain recombines TRBV7-9 with TRBJ2-1; D is ambiguous. V lost 5 bases and J lost 7, with 6 bases in between. This CDR3 is built from 11 residues. CDR1 and CDR2 (germline): SEHNR, FQNEAQ (reference sequence). CDR3: CASSPVNEQFF. The CDR3 DNA sequence: TGTGCCAGCAGCCCGGTAAATGAGCAGTTCTTC.

The chain employs TRBV18 and TRBJ1-1, with 7 bases matching TRBD1. The V and J ends lost 4 bases and 0 bases, in that order; junction bases with no gene match: 2. CDR3 length: 14 residues. The germline CDR1 and CDR2 sequences are KGHSH and LQKENI. DNA of the CDR3: TGTGCCAGCTCACACGACAGGGTGAACACTGAAGCTTTCTTT. This gives the protein CASSHDRVNTEAFF.

The CDR3 spells CASSLTGGRDTQYF. The CDR3 nucleotides are TGTGCCAGCAGTTTAACGGGGGGCCGGGATACGCAGTATTTT. The rearrangement uses TRBV28 and TRBJ2-3; D possibly corresponds to TRBD2 (7 bases). There are 14 residues in the CDR3. Germline CDR1 and CDR2: MDHEN and SYDVKM. Trimming took off 2 bases at V and 6 bases at J, with 12 bases between the two ends.

The chain recombines TRBV11-2 with TRBJ2-1; 7 bases are shared with TRBD2. CDR3 length equals 16 residues. V gave up 4 bases and J gave up 3 bases; unmatched junction bases: 9. CDR1 and CDR2 (germline): SGHAT, FQNNGV. CDR3 coding DNA: TGTGCCAGCAGCTGGGGAAGCGGGATAAGCTACAATGAGCAGTTCTTC. Amino acid sequence: CASSWGSGISYNEQFF. Complete variable domain (other parts from reference TRBV11-2 and TRBJ2-1): EAGVAQSPRYKIIEKRQSVAFWCNPISGHATLYWYQQILGQGPKLLIQFQNNGVVDDSQLPKDRFSAERLKGVDSTLKIQPAKLEDSAVYLCASSWGSGISYNEQFFGPGTRLTVL.

In DNA form, the CDR3 reads TGTGCCAGCAGTCAAGAATACGGGTTTGGAAACACCATATATTTT. Its protein is CASSQEYGFGNTIYF. The chain employs TRBV6-6 and TRBJ1-3; no reliable D call. V lost 5 bases and J 3 bases, leaving 14 bases between the germline ends. Germline CDR1 is MNHNY and CDR2 is SVGAGI (reference sequence). This CDR3 has 15 amino acids.

CDR3 residues: CASTAGGAGIADGYTF. CDR3 coding DNA: TGTGCCAGCACCGCTGGGGGGGCAGGGATAGCAGATGGCTACACCTTC. The chain is built from TRBV28 and TRBJ1-2, with a possible D match to TRBD1 (6 bases). V gave up 7 bases and J gave up 6 bases, with 24 bases separating them. Germline V lookup: CDR1 MDHEN, CDR2 SYDVKM. This CDR3 is 16 amino acids long.

The chain has TRBV10-3 and TRBJ2-2; tentative D call: TRBD2 (5 bases). The ends were cut back, 4 bases at V and 0 bases at J, with 9 bases in the middle. CDR1 and CDR2 (germline): ENHRY, SYGVKD. The CDR3 extends over 15 amino acids. CDR3 loop: CAISGETTNTGELFF. The CDR3 DNA reads TGTGCCATCAGTGGGGAGACAACGAACACCGGGGAGCTGTTTTTT.

V is TRBV19 and J is TRBJ1-5, with D perhaps TRBD1 (5 bases). Germline V gene data show CDR1 as LNHDA and CDR2 as SQIVND (reference sequence). This CDR3 has 16 amino acids. Trimming removed 1 base from V and 2 bases from J, with 12 bases in between. The DNA of the CDR3 is TGTGCCAGTAGTATAGCGGGGGGAGGTCGCAATCAGCCCCAGCATTTT. As protein: CASSIAGGGRNQPQHF.

This clone was seen once. The chain uses TRBV4-2 and TRBJ1-3, with 7 positions matching TRBD1. After removal of 3 bases from V and 0 bases from J, the junction contained 2 bases not matched to a gene. There are 15 residues in the CDR3. CDR1 is LGHNA and CDR2 is YNFKEQ in the germline V gene. This CDR3 is CASSQTGSSGNTIYF. CDR3 in DNA: TGTGCCAGCAGCCAGACAGGGAGCTCTGGAAACACCATATATTTT.

This clone was seen a handful of times. The chain combines TRBV5-1 with TRBJ2-7, with 11 nucleotides matching TRBD1. The trim removed 7 bases at V and 6 bases at J, leaving 9 bases unmatched. CDR1 SGHRS and CDR2 YFSETQ come from the germline V gene. CDR3 length: 14 amino acids. CDR3 in amino acids: CASQGPGQGGEQYF. The DNA for the CDR3 is TGCGCCAGCCAGGGCCCGGGACAGGGGGGCGAGCAGTACTTC.

CDR3 loop: CASSPIGLAGYTF. CDR3 DNA sequence: TGTGCCAGCTCACCTATAGGACTGGCCGGCTACACCTTC. The V and J genes are TRBV18 and TRBJ1-2; D not certain. Trimming left V 3 bases short and J 8 bases short, with 13 bases between. CDR1 KGHSH and CDR2 LQKENI come from the germline V gene. The CDR3 totals 13 residues.

The chain combines TRBV9 with TRBJ2-1; 7 positions agree with TRBD2. V was clipped by 2 bases and J by 2 bases; unmatched bases: 4. CDR1 is SGDLS, CDR2 YYNGEE, per germline. The CDR3 spans 15 residues. For the CDR3, the DNA is TGTGCCAGCAGCGTGTACGGGGGGACCTACAATGAGCAGTTCTTC. This translates into CASSVYGGTYNEQFF.

This rearrangement joins TRBV5-4 to TRBJ2-1; D is perhaps TRBD2 (6 bases). This CDR3 contains 16 residues. Germline CDR1 reads SGHNT; CDR2 reads YYREEE (reference sequence). V lost 5 bases and J 7 bases, leaving 22 bases between the germline ends. The CDR3 DNA sequence: TGTGCCAGCAGTCAGCAAAAGGACCCAGGGAGGAATGAGCAGTTCTTC. Amino acid sequence: CASSQQKDPGRNEQFF.

This chain connects TRBV10-3 to TRBJ1-1; no clear D. This CDR3 has 13 amino acids. Trimming left V 5 bases short and J 0 bases short, with 7 bases between. Germline V CDR1 and CDR2: ENHRY, SYGVKD. The CDR3 DNA reads as TGTGCCATCAGTCCGTCAGTGAACACTGAAGCTTTCTTT. It codes for CAISPSVNTEAFF.

The J gene is TRBJ2-7, the V gene TRBV19; D is unclear. Germline V CDR1 and CDR2: LNHDA, SQIVND (reference sequence). V was trimmed by 2 bases and J by 0 bases, leaving 5 bases between them. The CDR3 is 13 residues long. The CDR3 loop reads CASSIPGSYEQYF. The CDR3, as DNA: TGTGCCAGTAGTATACCAGGCTCCTACGAGCAGTACTTC.

The gene calls are TRBV19 and TRBJ2-1, with 9 bases matching TRBD1. Trimming cost V 4 bases and J 6 bases; bases outside gene matches: 10. Germline loops: CDR1 LNHDA, CDR2 SQIVND (reference sequence). The CDR3 contains 16 residues. The CDR3 DNA reads as TGTGCCAGTAGTAGAGCCGGGACAGGGAAGGGCAATGAGCAGTTCTTC. Translation gives CASSRAGTGKGNEQFF.

This sequence joins TRBV7-3 and TRBJ1-1; 8 bases agree with TRBD1. Germline CDR1 SGHTA, CDR2 FQGTGA. The CDR3 is 13 amino acids. The V gene end was trimmed by 6 bases and the J gene end by 3 bases; junction bases not matched to a gene: 3. CDR3: CASSQGADTEAFF. The CDR3 region has the DNA TGTGCCAGCAGTCAGGGGGCGGACACTGAAGCTTTCTTT. Full variable domain (outside the CDR3, taken from reference TRBV7-3 and TRBJ1-1): GAGVSQTPSNKVTEKGKYVELRCDPISGHTALYWYRQSLGQGPEFLIYFQGTGAADDSGLPNDRFFAVRPEGSVSTLKIQRTERGDSAVYLCASSQGADTEAFFGQGTRLTVV.

The chain has TRBV2 and TRBJ1-6; TRBD1 aligns across 8 bases. V lost 6 bases to trimming and J lost 9 bases; unmatched junction nucleotides: 10. Germline-derived CDR1 and CDR2 are SNHLY and FYNNEI. CDR3 size: 15 residues. This CDR3 reads CASRINGQGTSPLHF. The CDR3 bases are TGTGCCAGCAGGATCAACGGACAGGGAACTTCACCCCTCCACTTT.

V and J are TRBV30 and TRBJ2-2; TRBD1 might be the D (5 bases). Germline loops: CDR1 GTSNPN, CDR2 SVGIG (reference sequence). The CDR3 consists of 12 residues. V was cut by 8 bases and J by 2 bases, with 9 bases left in between. CDR3 sequence reads: CARDSNTGELFF. The CDR3 region has the DNA TGTGCCAGAGACAGCAACACCGGGGAGCTGTTTTTT.

V usage is TRBV5-1 and J usage is TRBJ1-4; the match to TRBD1 covers 7 bases. From germline, CDR1 is SGHRS and CDR2 YFSETQ. The CDR3 has 14 amino acids. V shed 2 bases, J shed 7 bases, and the junction held 5 bases outside the gene matches. The CDR3 coding sequence is TGCGCCAGCAGCTTCACAGGGGACGGTGAAAAACTGTTTTTT. It is translated as CASSFTGDGEKLFF.

V gene TRBV5-1 combines with J gene TRBJ1-3; D unresolved. Germline-derived CDR1 and CDR2 are SGHRS and YFSETQ. There are 16 residues in the CDR3. Trimming removed 4 bases at V and 0 bases at J, with 14 bases between. The CDR3 reads CASSPGPSNSGNTIYF. CDR3 bases: TGCGCCAGCAGCCCCGGTCCGTCGAACTCTGGAAACACCATATATTTT.

This sequence joins TRBV5-6 and TRBJ2-6; 8 bases agree with TRBD1. J was trimmed by 1 base and V by 4 bases; bases with no gene match: 4. Germline CDR1 SGHDT, CDR2 YYEEEE. The CDR3 totals 16 residues. The CDR3: CASSTRTGSGANVLTF. CDR3 bases: TGTGCCAGCAGCACAAGGACAGGGTCTGGGGCCAACGTCCTGACTTTC. The variable domain in full, completed from reference TRBV5-6 and TRBJ2-6, reads DAGVTQSPTHLIKTRGQQVTLRCSPKSGHDTVSWYQQALGQGPQFIFQYYEEEERQRGNFPDRFSGHQFPNYSSELNVNALLLGDSALYLCASSTRTGSGANVLTFGAGSRLTVL.

V and J are TRBV29-1 and TRBJ2-2; D perhaps matches TRBD1 (6 bases). CDR3 length: 13 amino acids. Between the trimmed V and J ends, which lost 4 bases and 4 bases, there was a span of 10 bases. CDR1 is SQVTM, CDR2 ANQGSEA, per germline. The CDR3 is CSVGRGGTGELFF. CDR3 nucleotide sequence: TGCAGCGTTGGGAGAGGGGGCACCGGGGAGCTGTTTTTT.

V is TRBV7-9 and J is TRBJ2-1; 9 positions match TRBD2. The CDR3 sequence is 16 residues long. CDR1 is SEHNR and CDR2 is FQNEAQ in the germline V gene (reference sequence). Losses at the gene ends were 3 bases for V and 2 bases for J; bases not matched to a gene: 5. CDR3 sequence: CASSFEAGGTYNEQFF. As DNA, the CDR3 is TGTGCCAGCAGCTTTGAAGCGGGAGGTACCTACAATGAGCAGTTCTTC.

This clone was detected only a few times. The chain uses TRBV29-1 and TRBJ2-3, with TRBD1 identical over 8 bases. The junction had 8 bases not matched to a gene; V was cut back by 6 bases and J by 3 bases. The germline gives CDR1 SQVTM, CDR2 ANQGSEA. The CDR3 is 14 residues long. The CDR3 here is CSVADRGSTDTQYF. CDR3 bases: TGCAGCGTGGCTGACAGGGGCTCGACAGATACGCAGTATTTT.

The chain recombines TRBV6-5 with TRBJ2-1; D is possibly TRBD1 (6 bases). The germline CDR1 and CDR2 sequences are MNHEY and SVGAGI. Trimming shortened V by 2 bases and J by 4 bases, and 9 bases separated the two germline ends. The CDR3 runs to 14 residues. CDR3 region: CASSYMGQYNEQFF. The CDR3 DNA reads TGTGCCAGCAGTTACATGGGACAATACAATGAGCAGTTCTTC.

The gene calls are TRBV30 and TRBJ1-6; TRBD1 matches 8 bases. This CDR3 region has 14 residues. Germline-derived CDR1 and CDR2 are GTSNPN and SVGIG (reference sequence). The V segment lost 5 bases and the J segment 13 bases; nucleotides outside the gene matches: 13. The CDR3 loop is CAWRNRQGLIPLHF. CDR3 DNA sequence: TGTGCCTGGCGTAATCGACAGGGGTTAATTCCCCTCCACTTT.